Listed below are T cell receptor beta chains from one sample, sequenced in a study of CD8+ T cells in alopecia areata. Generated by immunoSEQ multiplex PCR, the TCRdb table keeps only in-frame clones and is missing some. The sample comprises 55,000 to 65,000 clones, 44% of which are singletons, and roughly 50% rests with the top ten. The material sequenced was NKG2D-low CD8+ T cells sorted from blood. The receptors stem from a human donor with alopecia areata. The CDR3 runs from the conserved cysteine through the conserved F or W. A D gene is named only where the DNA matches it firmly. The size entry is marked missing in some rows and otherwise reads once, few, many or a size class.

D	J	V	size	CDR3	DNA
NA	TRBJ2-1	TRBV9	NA	CASSVRLHEQFF	TGTGCCAGCAGCGTGAGACTCCATGAGCAGTTCTTC
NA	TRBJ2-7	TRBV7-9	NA	CASSSDRRAYEQYF	TGTGCCAGCAGCTCCGACAGGCGAGCCTACGAGCAGTACTTC
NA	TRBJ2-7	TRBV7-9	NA	CASSPDGGITYEQYF	TGTGCCAGCAGCCCTGACGGTGGGATTACCTACGAGCAGTACTTC
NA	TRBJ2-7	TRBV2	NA	CARGGRTEASYEQYF	TGTGCCAGAGGTGGTCGGACAGAGGCCTCCTACGAGCAGTACTTC
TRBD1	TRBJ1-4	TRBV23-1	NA	CATRQGRKEKLFF	TGCGCCACCCGACAGGGGAGGAAAGAAAAACTGTTTTTT
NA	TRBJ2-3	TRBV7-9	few	CASARDTQYF	TGTGCCTCCGCCAGAGATACGCAGTATTTT
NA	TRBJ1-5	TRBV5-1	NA	CASSKDGTNQPQHF	TGCGCCAGCAGCAAGGACGGAACCAATCAGCCCCAGCATTTT
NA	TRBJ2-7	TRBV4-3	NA	CASSLETGAYEQYF	TGCGCCAGCAGCCTCGAAACGGGGGCCTACGAGCAGTACTTC
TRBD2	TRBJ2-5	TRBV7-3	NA	CASSLEAGAGETQYF	TGTGCCAGCAGCTTAGAAGCGGGAGCTGGAGAGACCCAGTACTTC
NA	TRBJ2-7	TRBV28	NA	CASSQSQVVLVYEQYF	TGTGCCAGCAGTCAAAGCCAGGTGGTGTTGGTATACGAGCAGTACTTC
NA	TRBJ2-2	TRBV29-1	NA	CSASGVKGELFF	TGCAGCGCCTCAGGGGTTAAAGGGGAGCTGTTTTTT
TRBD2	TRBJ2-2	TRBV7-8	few	CASSSNTPSGRTGELFF	TGTGCCAGCAGCTCGAACACTCCTAGCGGTCGCACCGGGGAGCTGTTTTTT
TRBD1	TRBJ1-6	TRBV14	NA	CASSQLGQGSSPLHF	TGTGCCAGCAGCCAACTGGGACAGGGCTCTTCACCCCTCCACTTT
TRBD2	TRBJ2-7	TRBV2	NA	CASSEPLLANYEQYF	TGTGCCAGCAGTGAGCCCCTACTAGCGAACTACGAGCAGTACTTC
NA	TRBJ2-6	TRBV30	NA	CAWSSEANVLTF	TGTGCCTGGAGTTCGGAGGCCAACGTCCTGACTTTC
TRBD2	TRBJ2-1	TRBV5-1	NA	CASSWGTSGRNEQFF	TGCGCCAGCAGCTGGGGGACTAGCGGGAGGAATGAGCAGTTCTTC
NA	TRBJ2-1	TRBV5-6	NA	CASSLLDYNEQFF	TGTGCCAGCAGCTTGTTAGACTACAATGAGCAGTTCTTC
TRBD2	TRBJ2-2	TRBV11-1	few	CASSLKRGTNTGELFF	TGTGCCAGCAGCTTAAAGCGGGGGACGAACACCGGGGAGCTGTTTTTT
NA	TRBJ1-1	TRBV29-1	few	CSVEGRGSEAFF	TGCAGCGTTGAAGGGAGGGGATCCGAAGCTTTCTTT
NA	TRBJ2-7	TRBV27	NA	CASTYRPREQYF	TGTGCCAGCACCTACAGACCGAGGGAGCAGTACTTC
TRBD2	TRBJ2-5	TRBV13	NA	CASSSRGGRKTQYF	TGTGCCAGCAGCTCCCGGGGAGGGAGGAAGACCCAGTACTTC
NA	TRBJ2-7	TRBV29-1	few	CSVEDRGPKYEQYF	TGCAGCGTTGAAGATCGGGGGCCGAAGTACGAGCAGTACTTC
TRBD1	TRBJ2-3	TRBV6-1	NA	CASSVPKGQATDTQYF	TGTGCCAGCAGTGTCCCTAAGGGACAGGCCACAGATACGCAGTATTTT
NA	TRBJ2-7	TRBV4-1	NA	CASSLPSAYEQYF	TGCGCCAGCAGCCTCCCAAGTGCCTACGAGCAGTACTTC
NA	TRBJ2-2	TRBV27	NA	CASSLSRTGELFF	TGTGCCAGCAGTTTATCTCGGACCGGGGAGCTGTTTTTT
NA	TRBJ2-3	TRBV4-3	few	CASSQDGSGPDTQYF	TGCGCCAGCAGCCAAGATGGAAGCGGCCCAGATACGCAGTATTTT
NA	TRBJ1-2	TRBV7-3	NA	CASSPPTRFNYGYTF	TGTGCCAGCAGCCCCCCGACGAGATTTAACTATGGCTACACCTTC
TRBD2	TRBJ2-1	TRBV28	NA	CASSPGLAGLNEQFF	TGTGCCAGCAGTCCGGGACTAGCGGGACTCAATGAGCAGTTCTTC
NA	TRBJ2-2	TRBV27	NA	CASSLRGITGELFF	TGTGCCAGCAGTCTACGGGGGATTACCGGGGAGCTGTTTTTT
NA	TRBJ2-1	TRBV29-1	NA	CSVDSDSPDEQFF	TGCAGCGTTGACTCCGACAGCCCCGATGAGCAGTTCTTC
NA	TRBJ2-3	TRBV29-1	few	CSVEDQDIRMEHWDTQYF	TGCAGCGTTGAAGACCAGGACATCCGTATGGAACATTGGGATACGCAGTATTTT
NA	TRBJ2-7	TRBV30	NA	CAWALTPSYEQYF	TGTGCCTGGGCCCTCACCCCCTCCTACGAGCAGTACTTC
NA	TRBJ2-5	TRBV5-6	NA	CASSLQETQYF	TGTGCCAGCAGCTTACAAGAGACCCAGTACTTC
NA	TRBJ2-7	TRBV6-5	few	CASRPFSGHYEQYF	TGTGCCAGCAGGCCCTTTAGCGGACACTACGAGCAGTACTTC
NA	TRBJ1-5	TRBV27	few	CASSSSPTGSNQPQHF	TGTGCCAGCAGTTCCTCCCCGACGGGCTCCAATCAGCCCCAGCATTTT
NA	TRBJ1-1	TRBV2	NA	CASSDIWRGTEAFF	TGTGCCAGCAGCGATATATGGAGGGGCACTGAAGCTTTCTTT
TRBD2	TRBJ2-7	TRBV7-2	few	CASSPGAGAYEQYF	TGTGCCAGCAGCCCAGGAGCGGGAGCCTACGAGCAGTACTTC